Following are 25 T cell receptor beta chains from one sample sequenced in a study of OX40 agonist ivuxolimab in advanced cancers. The repertoire was sequenced with immunoSEQ multiplex PCR; TCRdb's copy has only in-frame clones and lacks some. The data show tens of thousands of clones, about nine tenths seen once. Here the sequenced sample was CD4+ or CD8+ T cells sorted from blood, taken in a trial of the OX40 agonist ivuxolimab. These receptors all stem from an adult with an advanced solid tumor such as melanoma, head and neck, liver or kidney cancer.

This clone appeared once. The chain recombines TRBV18 with TRBJ2-7; D unresolved. V gave up 2 bases and J gave up 0 bases, with 11 bases separating them. This CDR3 region has 15 residues. Germline CDR1 reads KGHSH; CDR2 reads LQKENI. The CDR3 bases are TGTGCCAGCTCACCATGGGGAAAGGCCTCCTACGAGCAGTACTTC. Its translation is CASSPWGKASYEQYF.

The chain joins TRBV5-1 to TRBJ2-7, with a tentative D call TRBD1 (6 bases). The CDR3 runs 14 residues. CDR1 and CDR2 from the germline V gene are SGHRS and YFSETQ. V was shortened by 0 bases and J by 2 bases, with 9 bases between the two germline ends. CDR3 coding DNA: TGCGCCAGCAGCTTGGTACGGACAGCCTACGAGCAGTACTTC. Translation: CASSLVRTAYEQYF.

CDR3 in DNA: TGTGCCAGCAGCACCCCCCCGTGCCGGGACTGCACAGATACGCAGTATTTT. Translating gives CASSTPPCRDCTDTQYF. The rearrangement joins TRBV21-1 to TRBJ2-3; whether TRBD2, the table's D call, matches the DNA was not checked. TRBV21-1 is a recognized pseudogene. This CDR3 is built from 17 residues.

This clone was seen just once. The chain links TRBV27 to TRBJ2-1, with a tentative D call TRBD2 (5 bases). The CDR3 runs 13 residues. Germline V gene lookup returns CDR1 MNHEY and CDR2 SMNVEV (reference sequence). V was trimmed by 2 bases and J by 4 bases, leaving 6 bases between them. CDR3 protein: CASSLTGYNEQFF. The DNA for the CDR3 is TGTGCCAGCAGTTTAACGGGGTACAATGAGCAGTTCTTC.

The chain combines TRBV7-2 with TRBJ2-1; 7 bases agree with TRBD2. The CDR3 is 15 residues long. The trim removed 4 bases at V and 2 bases at J, leaving 5 bases unmatched. The germline gives CDR1 SGHTA, CDR2 FQGNSA. CDR3 coding DNA: TGTGCCAGCAGCTCGGGACTACCCGCCTACAATGAGCAGTTCTTC. Amino acids: CASSSGLPAYNEQFF.

The V and J genes are TRBV9 and TRBJ2-2; a possible D gene is TRBD2 (5 bases). V lost 4 bases, J lost 8 bases, and 15 bases lay in between. The CDR3 contains 14 residues. Germline-derived CDR1 and CDR2 are SGDLS and YYNGEE. The CDR3, as DNA: TGTGCCAGCAGCCCGGGATTTATTGTGGGGGAGCTGTTTTTT. Translating gives CASSPGFIVGELFF.

CDR3 residues: CASSSADVSSYEQYF. The CDR3 DNA reads TGTGCCAGCAGCTCAGCCGACGTGAGTTCCTACGAGCAGTACTTC. This sequence joins TRBV7-8 and TRBJ2-7, with D uncertain. The CDR3 loop spans 15 amino acids. V lost 4 bases and J lost 1, with 14 bases in between. Germline V gene lookup returns CDR1 SGHVS and CDR2 FQNEAQ.

The chain employs TRBV6-1 and TRBJ2-3; 10 bases agree with TRBD2. V lost 5 bases, J lost 3 bases, and 2 bases stayed unmatched. The CDR3 sequence is 14 residues long. From germline, CDR1 is MNHNS and CDR2 SASEGT. The chain's CDR3 is CASSSGRETDTQYF. The CDR3 DNA follows: TGTGCCAGCAGTAGCGGGAGGGAGACAGATACGCAGTATTTT.

This chain connects TRBV28 to TRBJ2-7; 10 nucleotides agree with TRBD1. The CDR3 spans 15 residues. V shed 5 bases, J shed 3 bases, and the junction held 7 bases outside the gene matches. Germline V gene sequence: CDR1 MDHEN, CDR2 SYDVKM. CDR3: CASSGDRGLLYEQYF. As DNA, the CDR3 is TGTGCCAGCAGTGGGGACAGGGGTTTACTCTACGAGCAGTACTTC.

This chain joins TRBV11-3 and TRBJ2-2; D gene ambiguous. V was cut by 5 bases and J by 6 bases, with 7 bases left in between. The CDR3 is 12 amino acids. The germline gives CDR1 SGHNT, CDR2 YENEEA. The CDR3 here is CASSRPPGELFF. Here the CDR3 DNA reads TGTGCCAGCAGCCGCCCCCCCGGGGAGCTGTTTTTT.

The genes are TRBV10-1 and TRBJ2-7; the match to TRBD1 covers 8 bases. CDR3 length equals 14 residues. Germline values: CDR1 WNHNN, CDR2 SYGVQD (reference sequence). Trimming took 2 bases from V and 4 from J; bases not matched to a gene: 4. CDR3 sequence (DNA): TGCGCCAGCAGTGAGAACAGGGGGTTTTACGAGCAGTACTTC. Translated: CASSENRGFYEQYF.

V gene TRBV5-1 combines with J gene TRBJ1-5, with 8 bases lining up with TRBD1. J gave up 2 bases and V 4 bases, and 2 bases lay outside the gene matches. Germline V gene sequence: CDR1 SGHRS, CDR2 YFSETQ. The CDR3 is 14 amino acids. The CDR3 DNA sequence: TGCGCCAGCAGCGTGACAGGGGGCAATCAGCCCCAGCATTTT. This sequence encodes CASSVTGGNQPQHF.

J is TRBJ1-2 and V is TRBV20-1; 9 nucleotides align to TRBD1. J gave up 10 bases and V 3 bases, and 3 bases lay outside the gene matches. This CDR3 contains 11 residues. Germline loops: CDR1 DFQATT, CDR2 SNEGSKA (reference sequence). The CDR3 coding sequence is TGCAGTGCTAGGGACAGGGGTGACTACACCTTC. Its translation is CSARDRGDYTF.

The rearrangement links TRBV28 to TRBJ1-2; D is undetermined. The V end was cut by 2 bases, the J end by 2 bases, with 6 bases between. The CDR3 consists of 13 residues. Germline CDR1 MDHEN, CDR2 SYDVKM. The CDR3 sequence: CASSLPENYGYTF. The CDR3 nucleotides are TGTGCCAGCAGTTTACCAGAAAACTATGGCTACACCTTC.

Note on this clone: One end of the junction varies from germline; a read error may be responsible. The genes are TRBV5-1 and TRBJ1-2; D perhaps matches TRBD1 (6 bases). The CDR3 runs to 14 residues. Germline CDR1 is SGHRS and CDR2 is YFSETQ. CDR3 nucleotide sequence: TGTGCCAGCAGCTCCGGGGGGCGGAACTATGGCTACACCTTC. Translation: CASSSGGRNYGYTF.

The chain recombines TRBV12-1 with TRBJ2-7. TRBV12-1 corresponds to a pseudogene. The CDR3 contains 14 residues. The CDR3 DNA reads as TGTGCCAGCAGCTCTCCTCGGAAAAACTACGAGCAGTACTTC. It translates to CASSSPRKNYEQYF.

The chain carries TRBV9 and TRBJ2-6; TRBD1 matches at 7 bases. CDR1 is SGDLS and CDR2 is YYNGEE in the germline V gene. The CDR3 has 19 residues. The trim removed 0 bases at V and 2 bases at J, leaving 11 bases unmatched. Written as DNA, the CDR3 is TGTGCCAGCAGCGTAGTGCGTGACGGAACAGGGGCTGGGGCCAACGTCCTGACTTTC. It codes for CASSVVRDGTGAGANVLTF.

This chain uses TRBV5-1 with TRBJ2-6, with D hard to call. The CDR3 runs to 14 residues. V lost 7 bases to trimming and J lost 0 bases, with 8 bases between them. The germline CDR1 and CDR2 sequences are SGHRS and YFSETQ. Written as DNA, the CDR3 is TGCGCCAGCCTAGACACCTCTGGGGCCAACGTCCTGACTTTC. Translated, it gives CASLDTSGANVLTF.

This clone was recorded once. The V and J genes are TRBV7-2 and TRBJ1-5; D possibly corresponds to TRBD1 (5 bases). This CDR3 region has 15 residues. Germline CDR1 SGHTA, CDR2 FQGNSA. V lost 2 bases and J lost 0, with 8 bases in between. The CDR3 DNA sequence: TGTGCCAGCAGCTTAAAAGGGGCTAGCAATCAGCCCCAGCATTTT. It specifies CASSLKGASNQPQHF.

The chain couples TRBV28 to TRBJ2-7, with D uncertain. The length of the CDR3 is 12 residues. The V gene's germline CDR1 is MDHEN and CDR2 SYDVKM. The ends were cut back, 8 bases at V and 2 bases at J, with 10 bases in the middle. CDR3: CASQVGTYEQYF. For the CDR3, the DNA is TGTGCCAGCCAAGTAGGTACCTACGAGCAGTACTTC.

The chain combines TRBV18 with TRBJ2-5; 8 bases map to TRBD2. This CDR3 comprises 14 residues. V trimming: 1 base; J trimming: 5 bases; junction bases outside the gene matches: 3. The germline CDR1 and CDR2 sequences are KGHSH and LQKENI. The CDR3 DNA is TGTGCCAGCTCACCACTCGGGAGGGGTGAGACCCAGTACTTC. This translates into CASSPLGRGETQYF.

The V gene is TRBV5-4, the J gene TRBJ1-1; a possible D gene is TRBD1 (6 bases). CDR3 length: 15 amino acids. The germline V and J ends were trimmed by 4 bases and 3 bases, with 16 bases remaining between them. The germline V gene has CDR1 SGHNT and CDR2 YYREEE (reference sequence). CDR3: CASSPGGQRDTEAFF. The CDR3 DNA reads as TGTGCCAGCAGCCCGGGAGGACAGAGGGACACTGAAGCTTTCTTT. Based on the CDR3 plus reference TRBV5-4 and TRBJ1-1, the full variable domain is ETGVTQSPTHLIKTRGQQVTLRCSSQSGHNTVSWYQQALGQGPQFIFQYYREEENGRGNFPPRFSGLQFPNYSSELNVNALELDDSALYLCASSPGGQRDTEAFFGQGTRLTVV.

In this sample, this clone turned up once. The chain joins TRBV6-1 to TRBJ2-5; 7 positions match TRBD1. The J call may be in error: the DNA end matches TRBJ2-7 better. The CDR3 runs to 14 residues. Germline loops: CDR1 MNHNS, CDR2 SASEGT. This CDR3 reads CASINRGQIYEQYF. The CDR3 DNA reads TGTGCCAGCATTAACAGGGGCCAAATCTACGAGCAGTACTTC.

The chain couples TRBV6-6 to TRBJ1-2; 8 nucleotides align to TRBD1. CDR1 and CDR2 (germline): MNHNY, SVGAGI (reference sequence). This CDR3 comprises 14 residues. The trim removed 4 bases at V and 8 bases at J, leaving 9 bases unmatched. DNA for the CDR3: TGTGCCAGCAGTTCTCATAACAGGGGGTTCGGCTACACCTTC. Protein sequence: CASSSHNRGFGYTF.

The chain joins TRBV5-4 to TRBJ2-3; D gene uncertain. Trimming took 3 bases from V and 0 from J, leaving 2 bases between them. Germline-derived CDR1 and CDR2 are SGHNT and YYREEE (reference sequence). This CDR3 contains 12 residues. Here the CDR3 reads CASSSSTDTQYF. Here the CDR3 DNA reads TGTGCCAGCAGCTCCAGCACAGATACGCAGTATTTT. The whole variable domain, remainder taken from reference TRBV5-4 and TRBJ2-3, is ETGVTQSPTHLIKTRGQQVTLRCSSQSGHNTVSWYQQALGQGPQFIFQYYREEENGRGNFPPRFSGLQFPNYSSELNVNALELDDSALYLCASSSSTDTQYFGPGTRLTVL.